One and the same sample provided the 32 T cell receptor beta chains below, sequenced in a study of response to subunit inactivated influenza vaccine. TCRdb processed the RT-PCR reads anew with MiXCR; each CDR3 protein has one entry. Here the sample spans 500,000 or so distinct CDR3 sequences, 16% being singletons. The material was CD4+ T cells sorted from PBMCs, obtained less than 25 months after vaccination. These receptors all come from a man aged 45-69 years who received an inactivated influenza vaccine.

V usage is TRBV7-2 and J usage is TRBJ2-7, with D possibly called TRBD1 or TRBD2 (6 bases each). Looked up from germline, CDR1 is SGHTA and CDR2 is FQGNSA. The CDR3 is 12 residues long. The V and J ends lost 5 bases and 10 bases respectively, with 15 bases between them. For the CDR3, the DNA is TGTGCCAGCAGCCCTTCTGGGGGGCCTCAGTACTTC. Translated: CASSPSGGPQYF.

This clonotype was counted between two and nine times. The chain joins TRBV30 to TRBJ1-1, with unresolved D. With 4 bases removed from V and 4 bases from J, the gap between germline ends came to 16 bases. This CDR3 region has 14 residues. Germline lookup yields CDR1 GTSNPN and CDR2 SVGIG (reference sequence). In DNA form, the CDR3 reads TGTGCCTGGAATAAACTGACCCGGGGCACTGAAGCTTTCTTT. Translated, it gives CAWNKLTRGTEAFF. Full variable domain (missing parts from reference TRBV30 and TRBJ1-1): SQTIHQWPATLVQPVGSPLSLECTVEGTSNPNLYWYRQAAGRGLQLLFYSVGIGQISSEVPQNLSASRPQDRQFILSSKKLLLSDSGFYLCAWNKLTRGTEAFFGQGTRLTVV.

This clonotype was seen more than once but under ten times. This chain uses TRBV29-1 with TRBJ1-2, with 9 bases that match TRBD1. The CDR3 extends over 13 amino acids. Trimming at V came to 2 bases and at J to 6 bases, leaving 4 bases not matched to a gene. Germline CDR1 is SQVTM and CDR2 is ANQGSEA. CDR3 nucleotides: TGCAGCGTTGAACCCACAGGGGGCGATGGCTACACCTTC. Translating gives CSVEPTGGDGYTF.

Here the CDR3 DNA reads TGTGCCAGCAGTAAAGCCGGGACGGAGAACACTGAAGCTTTCTTT. Residues: CASSKAGTENTEAFF. This rearrangement joins TRBV12-3 or TRBV12-4 to TRBJ1-1; maybe TRBD1 (5 bases). The CDR3 is 15 residues long. Trimming shortened V by 5 bases and J by 1 base, and 14 bases separated the two germline ends.

The gene calls are TRBV20-1 and TRBJ2-7; D gene ambiguous. Trimming stripped 1 base from V and 0 bases from J, with 10 bases between. Germline CDR1 reads DFQATT; CDR2 reads SNEGSKA (reference sequence). This CDR3 comprises 14 residues. CDR3 bases: TGCAGTGCTAGAGTTGCTACACACTCCTACGAGCAGTACTTC. It codes for CSARVATHSYEQYF.

V is TRBV20-1 and J is TRBJ2-3, with TRBD2 as a possible D gene (5 bases). Germline V gene lookup returns CDR1 DFQATT and CDR2 SNEGSKA (reference sequence). The CDR3 loop spans 14 amino acids. Deletions cut 5 bases from V and 1 base from J, with 13 bases between. The CDR3 bases are TGCAGTGCTTTTCCCCGGGGAGGCACAGATACGCAGTATTTT. Its protein is CSAFPRGGTDTQYF.

This clonotype appeared a few times. The chain links TRBV5-1 to TRBJ2-6; 9 bases map to TRBD1. Germline CDR1 reads SGHRS; CDR2 reads YFSETQ. CDR3 length: 15 amino acids. Trimming took 6 bases from V and 3 from J; bases not matched to a gene: 4. In DNA form, the CDR3 reads TGCGCCAGCAATACAGGGGGCAGTGGGGCCAACGTCCTGACTTTC. This sequence encodes CASNTGGSGANVLTF.

The rearrangement links TRBV10-3 to TRBJ2-7; D is possibly TRBD1 (6 bases). Germline loops: CDR1 ENHRY, CDR2 SYGVKD. Trimming took 3 bases from V and 1 from J, leaving 16 bases between them. This CDR3 spans 16 amino acids. CDR3 sequence reads: CAISDLGGQISYEQYF. The CDR3 bases are TGTGCCATCAGTGATCTAGGCGGACAGATATCCTACGAGCAGTACTTC.

The chain carries TRBV20-1 and TRBJ2-6; 10 bases agree with TRBD1. V lost 0 bases and J lost 11; bases outside the gene matches: 4. The CDR3 totals 14 residues. The germline CDR1 and CDR2 sequences are DFQATT and SNEGSKA (reference sequence). CDR3 loop: CSARDGQGEYVLTF. CDR3 DNA: TGCAGTGCTAGAGATGGACAGGGGGAGTACGTCCTGACTTTC.

This clonotype appeared many times. The chain uses TRBV6-2 or TRBV6-3 and TRBJ1-2, with D unresolved. Germline V gene lookup returns CDR1 MNHEY and CDR2 SVGEGT. This CDR3 spans 13 amino acids. V was cut by 5 bases and J by 1 base, with 8 bases left in between. The DNA of the CDR3 is TGTGCCAGCAGTATGAAGATTAACTATGGCTACACCTTC. Translated: CASSMKINYGYTF.

The chain combines TRBV4-3 with TRBJ1-2; perhaps TRBD1 as D (6 bases). CDR1 and CDR2 from the germline V gene are LGHNA and YSLEER. The germline V and J ends were trimmed by 4 bases and 4 bases, with 16 bases remaining between them. This CDR3 comprises 15 residues. In nucleotides, the CDR3 is TGCGCCAGCAGCCCCACTACGGACAGATTCTATGGCTACACCTTC. Residues: CASSPTTDRFYGYTF.

This clonotype occurred a few times. The V gene is TRBV20-1, the J gene TRBJ1-4, with unresolved D. The V gene's germline CDR1 is DFQATT and CDR2 SNEGSKA (reference sequence). The CDR3 runs to 14 residues. The V end lost 4 bases, the J end lost 4 bases, and 13 bases lay between the germline ends. The DNA for the CDR3 is TGCAGTGCTAAGGGATCGAGGCTTAATGAAAAACTGTTTTTT. Translation gives CSAKGSRLNEKLFF.

The chain is built from TRBV10-3 and TRBJ2-1; 11 nucleotides align to TRBD2. CDR3 length equals 14 residues. With 10 bases clipped from V and 7 bases from J, the junction kept 9 bases outside the gene matches. Germline V CDR1 and CDR2: ENHRY, SYGVKD. The CDR3 DNA sequence: TGTGCCACCTCACTAGCGGGAGATGTGAATGAGCAGTTCTTC. This encodes CATSLAGDVNEQFF.

This clonotype was recorded once. The chain joins TRBV20-1 to TRBJ2-1, with 9 bases that match TRBD2. The ends lost 6 bases at V and 2 bases at J; junction bases unmatched: 5. Germline CDR1 DFQATT, CDR2 SNEGSKA (reference sequence). CDR3 size: 14 residues. This chain's CDR3 is CSAARGRAYNEQFF. The CDR3 DNA reads TGCAGTGCGGCTCGCGGGAGGGCCTACAATGAGCAGTTCTTC.

The chain links TRBV5-5 to TRBJ2-7; either TRBD1 or TRBD2 may fit D (5 bases each). Trimming pared 4 bases from V and 2 bases from J, leaving 13 bases between. This CDR3 is 14 amino acids long. Germline V gives CDR1 SGHKS, CDR2 YYEKEE (reference sequence). The CDR3 sequence is CASSVGRGAYEQYF. CDR3 sequence (DNA): TGTGCCAGCAGCGTGGGACGAGGGGCCTACGAGCAGTACTTC.

Only one count was recorded for this clonotype. This chain uses TRBV5-1 with TRBJ2-7; D is perhaps TRBD1 or TRBD2 (5 bases each). This CDR3 has 14 residues. V was shortened by 0 bases and J by 5 bases, with 12 bases between the two germline ends. The germline CDR1 and CDR2 sequences are SGHRS and YFSETQ. The CDR3: CASSLVPGTNEQYF. The DNA for the CDR3 is TGCGCCAGCAGCTTGGTTCCAGGGACCAACGAGCAGTACTTC.

This clonotype showed up just a few times. The V gene is TRBV20-1, the J gene TRBJ1-4, with D unresolved. CDR1 is DFQATT and CDR2 is SNEGSKA in the germline V gene (reference sequence). The CDR3 has 15 residues. V was shortened by 1 base and J by 4 bases, with 13 bases between the two germline ends. The CDR3 sequence is CSARVPGDYNEKLFF. CDR3 nucleotide sequence: TGCAGTGCTAGAGTACCAGGAGACTATAATGAAAAACTGTTTTTT.

This clonotype was observed at least ten times. At one of its ends the junction is not consistent with the germline gene, which may arise from a read error. This rearrangement joins TRBV7-8 to TRBJ2-1, with 10 bases matching TRBD1. The germline CDR1 and CDR2 sequences are SGHVS and FQNEAQ. The CDR3 contains 15 residues. This CDR3 reads CASSPGQGGYNEQFF. The CDR3, as DNA: TGCGCCAGCAGCCCCGGACAGGGGGGGTACAATGAGCAGTTCTTC.

The chain joins TRBV6-1 to TRBJ1-5; D possibly corresponds to TRBD1 (5 bases). The V gene's germline CDR1 is MNHNS and CDR2 SASEGT. Trimming cost V 7 bases and J 0 bases, with 10 bases left between them. CDR3 length equals 14 residues. The CDR3 DNA is TGTGCCAGCAAGAACAGGAATAGCAATCAGCCCCAGCATTTT. Its protein is CASKNRNSNQPQHF.

This clonotype was seen ten or more times. This sequence joins TRBV15 and TRBJ1-3; D unresolved. This CDR3 has 16 amino acids. Trimming took 3 bases from V and 0 from J, leaving 12 bases between them. Germline V gene lookup returns CDR1 LNHNV and CDR2 YYDKDF (reference sequence). For the CDR3, the DNA is TGTGCCACCAGCAGCGGGATAACTAACTCTGGAAACACCATATATTTT. This translates into CATSSGITNSGNTIYF.

The rearrangement joins TRBV7-8 to TRBJ2-1, with a possible D match to TRBD2 (5 bases). This CDR3 contains 14 residues. Germline CDR1 and CDR2: SGHVS and FQNEAQ. V was pared by 3 bases and J by 6 bases, with 12 bases between. This chain's CDR3 is CASSLMDLPNEQFF. In nucleotides, the CDR3 is TGTGCCAGCAGCTTGATGGACTTGCCCAATGAGCAGTTCTTC. Full variable domain (missing parts from reference TRBV7-8 and TRBJ2-1): GAGVSQSPRYKVAKRGQDVALRCDPISGHVSLFWYQQALGQGPEFLTYFQNEAQLDKSGLPSDRFFAERPEGSVSTLKIQRTQQEDSAVYLCASSLMDLPNEQFFGPGTRLTVL.

V is TRBV18 and J is TRBJ2-7; D not certain. In germline, CDR1 is KGHSH, CDR2 LQKENI. The CDR3 covers 14 residues. The V end was cut by 1 base, the J end by 0 bases, with 7 bases between. The CDR3 sequence: CASSPHPGSYEQYF. As DNA, the CDR3 is TGTGCCAGCTCACCACATCCCGGCTCCTACGAGCAGTACTTC.

The chain carries TRBV3-1 and TRBJ2-1; 8 bases line up with TRBD2. The CDR3 has 16 residues. V was clipped by 4 bases and J by 8 bases; unmatched bases: 13. CDR1 and CDR2 (germline): LGHDT, YNNKEL (reference sequence). The CDR3 here is CASSRGQRGNSHEQFF. The CDR3, as DNA: TGTGCCAGCAGCCGTGGGCAGCGGGGGAATAGCCATGAGCAGTTCTTC.

The table lists this clonotype with a few counts. The chain uses TRBV20-1 and TRBJ2-5, with D possibly called TRBD1 or TRBD2 (5 bases each). The germline gives CDR1 DFQATT, CDR2 SNEGSKA (reference sequence). Trimming cost V 6 bases and J 3 bases, with 11 bases left between them. The CDR3 covers 12 residues. The CDR3 sequence is CSARMGEETQYF. The CDR3 DNA sequence: TGCAGTGCACGGATGGGGGAAGAGACCCAGTACTTC.

This clonotype occurred a few times. The CDR3 coding sequence is TGTGCCAGCAGCGTAGAGGGGTTGGGCACCGGGGAGCTGTTTTTT. Protein sequence: CASSVEGLGTGELFF. The rearrangement links TRBV9 to TRBJ2-2, with D perhaps matching TRBD1 (5 bases). This CDR3 is built from 15 residues. Looked up from germline, CDR1 is SGDLS and CDR2 is YYNGEE. Trimming cost V 0 bases and J 4 bases, with 10 bases left between them.

This clonotype was observed many times. This sequence joins TRBV4-1 and TRBJ1-1; the D is unclear. Germline-derived CDR1 and CDR2 are MGHRA and YSYEKL. CDR3 size: 16 residues. The V end was cut by 2 bases, the J end by 11 bases, with 24 bases between. This CDR3 is CASSQSLGLTLNGAFF. The CDR3 DNA reads as TGCGCCAGCAGCCAATCGTTAGGGCTCACCCTAAATGGGGCTTTCTTT.

This clonotype was detected many times. The chain carries TRBV6-2 or TRBV6-3 and TRBJ2-1; 11 bases agree with TRBD2. With 4 bases clipped from V and 0 bases from J, the junction kept 14 bases outside the gene matches. This CDR3 has 20 amino acids. Germline CDR1 is MNHEY and CDR2 is SVGEGT. The CDR3 bases are TGTGCCAGCAGTTTGGACCCGTTCCATAGCGGGAGGGCCTCCTACAATGAGCAGTTCTTC. This sequence encodes CASSLDPFHSGRASYNEQFF.

A few counts support this clonotype. This chain joins TRBV7-2 and TRBJ2-5; TRBD1 matches at 7 bases. This CDR3 is built from 15 residues. CDR1 is SGHTA and CDR2 is FQGNSA in the germline V gene. V trimming: 5 bases; J trimming: 5 bases; junction bases outside the gene matches: 11. In DNA, the CDR3 is TGTGCCAGCAGCCTAACGACAGGGAAGGGGGAGACCCAGTACTTC. This gives the protein CASSLTTGKGETQYF.

The V and J genes are TRBV15 and TRBJ1-5; the D gene is possibly TRBD1 (6 bases). Germline loops: CDR1 LNHNV, CDR2 YYDKDF (reference sequence). V lost 5 bases to trimming and J lost 7 bases, with 9 bases between them. The CDR3 contains 12 residues. The CDR3 sequence: CATSRGPQPQHF. The CDR3 DNA reads TGTGCCACCAGCCGGGGGCCACAGCCCCAGCATTTT.

The chain couples TRBV7-6 to TRBJ1-4; TRBD1 matches at 7 bases. CDR1 SGHVS and CDR2 FNYEAQ come from the germline V gene. The CDR3 is 15 residues long. V trimming: 3 bases; J trimming: 7 bases; junction bases outside the gene matches: 8. This chain's CDR3 is CASSFNTGDGEKLFF. The CDR3 DNA reads as TGTGCCAGCAGCTTCAATACAGGGGACGGTGAAAAACTGTTTTTT.

This rearrangement joins TRBV19 to TRBJ2-1, with 11 nucleotides matching TRBD2. J was trimmed by 0 bases and V by 5 bases; bases with no gene match: 9. CDR3 length: 18 amino acids. Germline CDR1 LNHDA, CDR2 SQIVND (reference sequence). CDR3 in amino acids: CASSPRGSGRASYNEQFF. CDR3 DNA sequence: TGTGCCAGTAGTCCGCGTGGTAGCGGGAGGGCCTCCTACAATGAGCAGTTCTTC.

In its sample, this clonotype was seen a few times. The gene calls are TRBV19 and TRBJ2-7, with D uncertain. The CDR3 contains 15 residues. Trimming shortened V by 2 bases and J by 0 bases, and 11 bases separated the two germline ends. The V gene's germline CDR1 is LNHDA and CDR2 SQIVND (reference sequence). The CDR3 sequence is CASSIFADVSYEQYF. For the CDR3, the DNA is TGTGCCAGTAGTATATTTGCAGATGTCTCCTACGAGCAGTACTTC.